This entry lists 25 T cell receptor beta chains sequenced from one sample in a study of T cell responses to AZD1222 COVID-19 vaccine. The method was immunoSEQ multiplex PCR; TCRdb's version includes in-frame clones alone and lacks a portion of them. The sample shows approximately 150,000 clones, 92% of them seen only once. The sample here was peripheral blood, taken 28 days after the second AZD1222 dose. The receptors stem from an adult who received the AZD1222 COVID-19 vaccine.

The chain couples TRBV29-1 to TRBJ1-5; possible D gene TRBD1, 5 bases. The V gene's germline CDR1 is SQVTM and CDR2 ANQGSEA. CDR3 length: 13 residues. The V gene lost 4 bases and the J gene lost 3 bases, with 10 bases spanning the gap. The CDR3 DNA follows: TGCAGCGTTGGAGGGACGAACAATCAGCCCCAGCATTTT. Its translation is CSVGGTNNQPQHF.

The rearrangement joins TRBV6-5 to TRBJ2-1; D remains unclear. Germline-derived CDR1 and CDR2 are MNHEY and SVGAGI. V was cut by 6 bases and J by 0 bases, with 9 bases left in between. The CDR3 has 14 amino acids. CDR3 sequence: CASRGLVSYNEQFF. In DNA, the CDR3 is TGTGCCAGCAGAGGTCTTGTCTCCTACAATGAGCAGTTCTTC.

CDR3 DNA: TGCGCCAGCAGCTTATTAGCTGATTCCTACGAGCAGTACTTC. Translated, it gives CASSLLADSYEQYF. The genes are TRBV5-1 and TRBJ2-7; D remains ambiguous. V lost 2 bases to trimming and J lost 1 base, with 10 bases between them. CDR3 length: 14 amino acids. Germline-derived CDR1 and CDR2 are SGHRS and YFSETQ.

The table lists this clone with a count of one. The chain is built from TRBV9 and TRBJ2-7; 7 bases are a match to TRBD1. V lost 3 bases, J lost 0 bases, and 6 bases stayed unmatched. The CDR3 contains 15 residues. Germline V gene sequence: CDR1 SGDLS, CDR2 YYNGEE. The DNA for the CDR3 is TGTGCCAGCAGCGACGGGACAGCCGTCTCCTACGAGCAGTACTTC. Translating it yields CASSDGTAVSYEQYF.

The gene calls are TRBV10-2 and TRBJ1-4, with unresolved D. Looked up from germline, CDR1 is WSHSY and CDR2 is SAAADI. V was shortened by 0 bases and J by 7 bases, with 12 bases between the two germline ends. This CDR3 is 15 amino acids long. The CDR3, as DNA: TGCGCCAGCAGTGAGTCTCCCCCTGGGCGTGAAAAACTGTTTTTT. It encodes CASSESPPGREKLFF.

V gene TRBV2 combines with J gene TRBJ1-2; 8 bases map to TRBD1. V shed 5 bases and J 2 bases; nucleotides not matched to a gene: 4. Germline values: CDR1 SNHLY, CDR2 FYNNEI. There are 14 residues in the CDR3. The CDR3 here is CASSSQGANYGYTF. CDR3 sequence (DNA): TGTGCCAGCAGTTCCCAGGGGGCGAACTATGGCTACACCTTC.

The V gene is TRBV19, the J gene TRBJ1-1, with a weak D call TRBD1 (5 bases). Germline assignment: CDR1 LNHDA and CDR2 SQIVND (reference sequence). The CDR3 runs 14 residues. V gave up 10 bases and J gave up 5 bases, with 20 bases separating them. CDR3 sequence reads: CATQLRASGTEAFF. The CDR3 DNA reads TGTGCCACCCAACTCAGGGCTTCGGGAACTGAAGCTTTCTTT.

The chain's CDR3 is CARSSGTGLEKLFF. The CDR3 nucleotides read TGTGCCAGAAGCTCCGGGACAGGCCTGGAAAAACTGTTTTTT. This rearrangement joins TRBV5-3 to TRBJ1-4; 8 nucleotides agree with TRBD1. TRBV5-3 is an open reading frame whose function is uncertain. Unmatched junction bases numbered 6, after V lost 3 bases and J lost 8 bases. The CDR3 loop spans 14 amino acids.

This clone occurred a few times. CDR3 protein: CASSHISSLRNQPQHF. CDR3 in DNA: TGTGCCAGCAGCCATATTAGTAGTCTTCGCAATCAGCCCCAGCATTTT. The rearrangement links TRBV4-2 to TRBJ1-5; D ambiguous. Looked up from germline, CDR1 is LGHNA and CDR2 is YNFKEQ. The V end lost 3 bases, the J end lost 2 bases, and 14 bases lay between the germline ends. The CDR3 is made up of 16 amino acids.

This rearrangement joins TRBV7-9 to TRBJ1-5, with a possible D match to TRBD1 (5 bases). Germline values: CDR1 SEHNR, CDR2 FQNEAQ (reference sequence). The CDR3 covers 14 residues. The V and J ends lost 2 bases and 7 bases respectively, with 12 bases between them. The CDR3 DNA sequence: TGTGCCAGCAGCTTAAGCACAGCAGGGCAGCCCCAGCATTTT. This encodes CASSLSTAGQPQHF.

The chain joins TRBV10-3 to TRBJ1-1; D remains unclear. V was clipped by 10 bases and J by 2 bases, with 14 bases between them. There are 13 residues in the CDR3. The germline CDR1 and CDR2 sequences are ENHRY and SYGVKD. The chain's CDR3 is CATQQSFNTEAFF. The CDR3 nucleotides are TGTGCCACTCAGCAGAGTTTTAACACTGAAGCTTTCTTT.

This rearrangement joins TRBV2 to TRBJ1-1; a weak D match, TRBD1 (5 bases). V lost 9 bases to trimming and J lost 1 base, with 6 bases between them. Germline V gene sequence: CDR1 SNHLY, CDR2 FYNNEI. The CDR3 extends over 11 amino acids. In DNA, the CDR3 is TGTGCCAGAACAGGGAACACTGAAGCTTTCTTT. Encoded protein: CARTGNTEAFF.

The chain combines TRBV20-1 with TRBJ1-5; D gene unclear. Germline V gene data show CDR1 as DFQATT and CDR2 as SNEGSKA (reference sequence). The CDR3 is 10 residues long. The CDR3 region is CQAGNQPQHF. For the CDR3, the DNA is TGCCAGGCAGGAAATCAGCCCCAGCATTTT.

V usage is TRBV7-2 and J usage is TRBJ2-3; possibly TRBD2 for D (7 bases). V was clipped by 0 bases and J by 0 bases, with 13 bases between them. CDR1 and CDR2 (germline): SGHTA, FQGNSA. CDR3 size: 17 residues. As DNA, the CDR3 is TGTGCCAGCAGCTTAGCGGGGGGGGGCTTTAGCACAGATACGCAGTATTTT. Its protein product is CASSLAGGGFSTDTQYF.

Written as DNA, the CDR3 is TGCGCCAGCAGCTTAGGACGGCCTCCAGAAAAACTGTTTTTT. This gives the protein CASSLGRPPEKLFF. This sequence joins TRBV5-1 and TRBJ1-4; D is unclear. Germline loops: CDR1 SGHRS, CDR2 YFSETQ. This CDR3 is 14 amino acids long. V was trimmed by 2 bases and J by 8 bases, leaving 13 bases between them.

This chain connects TRBV29-1 to TRBJ1-4; D might be TRBD1 (6 bases). The CDR3 runs to 13 residues. Germline V gene lookup returns CDR1 SQVTM and CDR2 ANQGSEA. The V end lost 0 bases, the J end lost 7 bases, and 9 bases lay between the germline ends. The CDR3 region has the DNA TGCAGCGTTGAAGACGGGGGGCGTGAAAAACTGTTTTTT. Encoded protein: CSVEDGGREKLFF. Drawing the rest from reference TRBV29-1 and TRBJ1-4, the complete variable domain is SAVISQKPSRDICQRGTSLTIQCQVDSQVTMMFWYRQQPGQSLTLIATANQGSEATYESGFVIDKFPISRPNLTFSTLTVSNMSPEDSSIYLCSVEDGGREKLFFGSGTQLSVL.

The rearrangement uses TRBV7-2 and TRBJ2-7; D remains unclear. Trimming took off 5 bases at V and 2 bases at J, with 13 bases between the two ends. The CDR3 covers 14 residues. CDR1 and CDR2 (germline): SGHTA, FQGNSA. CDR3 bases: TGTGCCAGCAGCCGCCGGCCTACGGCCTACGAGCAGTACTTC. Its protein product is CASSRRPTAYEQYF.

The CDR3 region is CASSPGSHQETQYF. The DNA of the CDR3 is TGCGCCAGCAGCCCGGGGTCCCACCAAGAGACCCAGTACTTC. The genes are TRBV5-1 and TRBJ2-5, with a weak D call TRBD2 (5 bases). Germline V lookup: CDR1 SGHRS, CDR2 YFSETQ. The V end lost 4 bases, the J end lost 0 bases, and 10 bases lay between the germline ends. The CDR3 length is 14 residues.

This clone has only a few counts. The chain couples TRBV7-6 to TRBJ2-3; 10 nucleotides match TRBD2. There are 18 residues in the CDR3. From germline, CDR1 is SGHVS and CDR2 FNYEAQ. J gave up 0 bases and V 4 bases, and 10 bases lay outside the gene matches. CDR3 DNA sequence: TGTGCCAGCAGCTGGCTAGCGGGGGAGCCATCTAGCACAGATACGCAGTATTTT. This translates into CASSWLAGEPSSTDTQYF.

The chain combines TRBV4-1 with TRBJ1-2; D remains unclear. With 0 bases removed from V and 6 bases from J, the gap between germline ends came to 14 bases. In germline, CDR1 is MGHRA, CDR2 YSYEKL. The CDR3 is made up of 15 amino acids. Here the CDR3 DNA reads TGCGCCAGCAGCCAAGAATTGGGGAACTTTAATGGCTACACCTTC. It codes for CASSQELGNFNGYTF.

The CDR3 DNA follows: TGTGCCAGCAGCTCTCAGGGGACCCGAAATGAAAAACTGTTTTTT. It encodes CASSSQGTRNEKLFF. The J gene is TRBJ1-4, the V gene TRBV5-4, with D possibly being TRBD1 (6 bases). Germline V lookup: CDR1 SGHNT, CDR2 YYREEE (reference sequence). Trimming removed 3 bases from V and 5 bases from J, with 14 bases in between. The CDR3 runs to 15 residues.

V gene TRBV5-1 combines with J gene TRBJ1-4; no clear D gene. This CDR3 has 17 amino acids. Germline-derived CDR1 and CDR2 are SGHRS and YFSETQ. V lost 0 bases to trimming and J lost 0 bases, with 12 bases between them. The DNA for the CDR3 is TGCGCCAGCAGCTTGGGCCCGACTGACACAACTAATGAAAAACTGTTTTTT. This gives the protein CASSLGPTDTTNEKLFF. Supplemented by reference TRBV5-1 and TRBJ1-4, the full variable domain reads KAGVTQTPRYLIKTRGQQVTLSCSPISGHRSVSWYQQTPGQGLQFLFEYFSETQRNKGNFPGRFSGRQFSNSRSEMNVSTLELGDSALYLCASSLGPTDTTNEKLFFGSGTQLSVL.

This chain connects TRBV7-9 to TRBJ1-1; D remains unclear. Germline V CDR1 and CDR2: SEHNR, FQNEAQ (reference sequence). The CDR3 loop spans 17 amino acids. Trimming left V 0 bases short and J 0 bases short, with 14 bases between. CDR3 protein: CASSLASSGKVNTEAFF. The DNA for the CDR3 is TGTGCCAGCAGCTTAGCGTCTTCGGGAAAAGTGAACACTGAAGCTTTCTTT.

The rearrangement links TRBV29-1 to TRBJ1-5; maybe TRBD1 (5 bases). The V and J ends lost 7 bases and 6 bases respectively, with 16 bases between them. The germline CDR1 and CDR2 sequences are SQVTM and ANQGSEA. This CDR3 spans 13 amino acids. CDR3 sequence (DNA): TGCAGCGCCCACGGGGGGTTTGGTCAGCCCCAGCATTTT. Its translation is CSAHGGFGQPQHF.

CDR3: CAISEGALASFYGYTF. The DNA for the CDR3 is TGTGCCATCAGTGAAGGCGCTCTCGCTTCCTTCTATGGCTACACCTTC. This chain links TRBV10-3 with TRBJ1-2, with D unresolved. With 3 bases removed from V and 4 bases from J, the gap between germline ends came to 18 bases. The CDR3 loop spans 16 amino acids. Germline V gene data show CDR1 as ENHRY and CDR2 as SYGVKD.